The subject of this entry is one T cell receptor beta chain. Profiling relied on immunoSEQ multiplex PCR, and the TCRdb table lists in-frame clones only, not all of them. In the table there are 410,000 or so clones, 89% of which are singletons. The CDR3 has 20 amino acids. The germline V gene encodes CDR1 MNHNS and CDR2 SASEGT. The V end lost 4 bases, the J end lost 4 bases, and 29 bases lay between the germline ends. This sample stems from a study of blood T cell repertoires in COVID-19. V gene TRBV6-1 combines with J gene TRBJ1-5; the D gene is possibly TRBD1 (5 bases). Sequenced sample: peripheral blood. The TCR sequence derives from a woman aged 40 to 50 with COVID-19, enrolled during active disease. CDR3 amino acids: CASSVTPGTDAPGRNQPQHF. The DNA of the CDR3 is TGTGCCAGCAGTGTAACTCCCGGGACGGACGCCCCTGGGAGGAATCAGCCCCAGCATTTT.